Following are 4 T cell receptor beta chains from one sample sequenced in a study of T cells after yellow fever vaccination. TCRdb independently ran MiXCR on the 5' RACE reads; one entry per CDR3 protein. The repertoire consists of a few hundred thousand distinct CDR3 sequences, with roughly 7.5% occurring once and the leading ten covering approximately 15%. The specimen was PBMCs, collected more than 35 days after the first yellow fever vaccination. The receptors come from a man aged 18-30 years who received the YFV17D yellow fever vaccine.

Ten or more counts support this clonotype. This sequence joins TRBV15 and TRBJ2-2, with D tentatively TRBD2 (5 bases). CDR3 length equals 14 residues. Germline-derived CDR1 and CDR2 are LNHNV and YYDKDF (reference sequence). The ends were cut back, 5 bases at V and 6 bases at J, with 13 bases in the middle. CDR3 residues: CATSSRRGAGELFF. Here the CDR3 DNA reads TGTGCCACCAGCTCTCGCCGGGGAGCCGGGGAGCTGTTTTTT.

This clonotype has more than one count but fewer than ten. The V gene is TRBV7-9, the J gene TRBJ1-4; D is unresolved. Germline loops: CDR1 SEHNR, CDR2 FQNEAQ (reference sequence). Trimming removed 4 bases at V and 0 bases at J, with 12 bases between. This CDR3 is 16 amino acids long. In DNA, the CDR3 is TGTGCCAGCAGCTCCGCCGGGAGGGCAACTAATGAAAAACTGTTTTTT. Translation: CASSSAGRATNEKLFF.

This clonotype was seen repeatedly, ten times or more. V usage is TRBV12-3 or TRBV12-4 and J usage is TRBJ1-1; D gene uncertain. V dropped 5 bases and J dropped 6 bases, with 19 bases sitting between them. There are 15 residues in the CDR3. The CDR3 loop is CASSDRAFERPEAFF. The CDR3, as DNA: TGTGCCAGCAGTGACCGGGCCTTTGAGAGGCCTGAAGCTTTCTTT.

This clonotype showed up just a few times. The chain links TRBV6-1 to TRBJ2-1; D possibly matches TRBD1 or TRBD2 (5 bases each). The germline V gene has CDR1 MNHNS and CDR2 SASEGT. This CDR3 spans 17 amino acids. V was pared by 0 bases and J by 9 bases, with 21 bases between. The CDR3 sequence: CASSEAPRGVWDSEQFF. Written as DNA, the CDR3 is TGTGCCAGCAGTGAAGCGCCAAGAGGGGTCTGGGATAGTGAGCAGTTCTTC.